Shown below are 21 T cell receptor beta chains from a single sample sequenced in a study of OX40 agonist ivuxolimab in advanced cancers. The method was immunoSEQ multiplex PCR; TCRdb's version includes in-frame clones alone and lacks a portion of them. The sample has tens of thousands of clones; about 86% are singletons. Material: CD4+ or CD8+ T cells sorted from blood, obtained in a trial of the OX40 agonist ivuxolimab. The source is an adult with an advanced solid tumor such as melanoma, head and neck, liver or kidney cancer.

The rearrangement links TRBV7-8 to TRBJ1-5, with a weak D call TRBD1 (5 bases). The CDR3 consists of 15 residues. Germline V gene lookup returns CDR1 SGHVS and CDR2 FQNEAQ. The V and J ends lost 5 bases and 3 bases respectively, with 14 bases between them. The DNA for the CDR3 is TGTGCCAGCAGCCTAGAGCTGGGGGTCAATCAGCCCCAGCATTTT. The encoded protein is CASSLELGVNQPQHF. The whole variable domain, filled in from reference TRBV7-8 and TRBJ1-5, reads GAGVSQSPRYKVAKRGQDVALRCDPISGHVSLFWYQQALGQGPEFLTYFQNEAQLDKSGLPSDRFFAERPEGSVSTLKIQRTQQEDSAVYLCASSLELGVNQPQHFGDGTRLSIL.

This chain links TRBV11-2 with TRBJ2-5; 8 bases align to TRBD1. CDR3 size: 14 residues. Trimming removed 5 bases from V and 5 bases from J; junction bases left unmatched: 7. Looked up from germline, CDR1 is SGHAT and CDR2 is FQNNGV. For the CDR3, the DNA is TGTGCCAGCAGCGGGACAGGCGTTGGGGAGACCCAGTACTTC. Translation: CASSGTGVGETQYF.

This clone was seen just once. This chain uses TRBV5-6 with TRBJ2-7; TRBD2 is a possible D gene (7 bases). The V end was cut by 4 bases, the J end by 6 bases, with 20 bases between. Germline V CDR1 and CDR2: SGHDT, YYEEEE. This CDR3 has 15 amino acids. CDR3 region: CASSPGGGSWGEQYF. The DNA for the CDR3 is TGTGCCAGCAGCCCGGGGGGCGGAAGTTGGGGCGAGCAGTACTTC.

CDR3 DNA: TGCGCCAGCAGCTCGGAGTACAGGGGGCATGAAAAACTGTTTTTT. Amino acid sequence: CASSSEYRGHEKLFF. V and J are TRBV5-1 and TRBJ1-4, with TRBD1 matching over 9 bases. Germline values: CDR1 SGHRS, CDR2 YFSETQ. V shed 3 bases and J 6 bases; nucleotides not matched to a gene: 6. The CDR3 spans 15 residues.

The J gene is TRBJ1-5, the V gene TRBV21-1; the table's D call, TRBD1, was not checked against the DNA. TRBV21-1 represents a pseudogene. CDR3 length: 16 residues. The CDR3 DNA reads as TGTGCCAGCAGCAAACAAACAGGGGTGGGGGGTCAGCCCCAGCATTTT. It specifies CASSKQTGVGGQPQHF.

The chain couples TRBV4-2 to TRBJ1-2; 8 bases are shared with TRBD1. Trimming cost V 4 bases and J 4 bases; bases outside gene matches: 17. Germline CDR1 and CDR2: LGHNA and YNFKEQ. The CDR3 runs to 18 residues. CDR3 sequence: CASSPVTAGGASSYGYTF. In nucleotides, the CDR3 is TGTGCCAGCAGCCCTGTAACGGCAGGGGGCGCCTCCTCCTATGGCTACACCTTC.

V and J are TRBV2 and TRBJ2-5, with 7 bases that match TRBD1. Germline assignment: CDR1 SNHLY and CDR2 FYNNEI. This CDR3 is built from 14 residues. After removal of 7 bases from V and 5 bases from J, the junction contained 10 bases not matched to a gene. CDR3 in DNA: TGTGCCAGCACAAGAGACAGGGCGACGGAGACCCAGTACTTC. Its protein is CASTRDRATETQYF.

This clone was counted once. This rearrangement joins TRBV5-4 to TRBJ1-4; possibly TRBD1 for D (6 bases). The V gene lost 2 bases and the J gene lost 1 base, with 6 bases spanning the gap. CDR3 length: 14 amino acids. The germline V gene encodes CDR1 SGHNT and CDR2 YYREEE (reference sequence). The CDR3 region is CASSLQGTNEKLFF. The DNA for the CDR3 is TGTGCCAGCAGCTTACAGGGAACTAATGAAAAACTGTTTTTT.

The chain combines TRBV30 with TRBJ2-7, with 10 bases lining up with TRBD1. The germline gives CDR1 GTSNPN, CDR2 SVGIG (reference sequence). The CDR3 consists of 14 residues. Germline trimming cut 5 bases from V and 5 bases from J; bases unmatched to any gene: 9. The CDR3 region is CAWGPGQGTHEQYF. CDR3 DNA sequence: TGTGCCTGGGGTCCGGGACAGGGGACCCACGAGCAGTACTTC.

The V and J genes are TRBV5-1 and TRBJ2-7, with 12 bases identical to TRBD2. The CDR3 sequence is 14 residues long. J gave up 4 bases and V 1 base, and 0 bases lay outside the gene matches. Looked up from germline, CDR1 is SGHRS and CDR2 is YFSETQ. This CDR3 is CASSLTSGGYEQYF. CDR3 sequence (DNA): TGCGCCAGCAGCTTGACTAGCGGGGGGTACGAGCAGTACTTC. The full variable domain, in which reference TRBV5-1 and TRBJ2-7 provide the parts outside the CDR3, is KAGVTQTPRYLIKTRGQQVTLSCSPISGHRSVSWYQQTPGQGLQFLFEYFSETQRNKGNFPGRFSGRQFSNSRSEMNVSTLELGDSALYLCASSLTSGGYEQYFGPGTRLTVT.

The chain employs TRBV7-6 and TRBJ2-5, with 7 bases aligning to TRBD2. The CDR3 sequence is 13 residues long. The V segment lost 5 bases and the J segment 4 bases; nucleotides outside the gene matches: 4. CDR1 and CDR2 from the germline V gene are SGHVS and FNYEAQ. The CDR3 nucleotides read TGTGCCAGCAGCGGGGAGGGGTCAGAGACCCAGTACTTC. The encoded protein is CASSGEGSETQYF.

The genes are TRBV15 and TRBJ2-1; tentatively, D is TRBD2 (5 bases). Between the trimmed V and J ends, which lost 8 bases and 10 bases, there was a span of 18 bases. Germline values: CDR1 LNHNV, CDR2 YYDKDF (reference sequence). CDR3 length: 13 amino acids. CDR3 sequence: CATPTGIGEEQFF. The CDR3 bases are TGTGCCACCCCGACCGGTATCGGGGAGGAGCAGTTCTTC.

Only one count was recorded for this clone. The V gene is TRBV30, the J gene TRBJ2-7, with D tentatively TRBD1 (5 bases). CDR1 is GTSNPN and CDR2 is SVGIG in the germline V gene (reference sequence). The CDR3 runs to 14 residues. V was pared by 2 bases and J by 3 bases, with 14 bases between. This CDR3 is CAWSQGRVVYEQYF. CDR3 DNA sequence: TGTGCCTGGAGTCAAGGCAGGGTAGTCTACGAGCAGTACTTC.

The V call is TRBV5-1, the J call TRBJ2-5; no clear D gene. V shed 2 bases and J shed 5 bases, with 13 bases lying between them. The germline CDR1 and CDR2 sequences are SGHRS and YFSETQ. This CDR3 comprises 14 residues. Here the CDR3 reads CASSFLEARETQYF. The CDR3 bases are TGCGCCAGCAGCTTCCTTGAGGCCCGGGAGACCCAGTACTTC.

The chain joins TRBV6-5 to TRBJ2-7; the match to TRBD1 covers 7 bases. The CDR3 consists of 13 residues. Germline CDR1 is MNHEY and CDR2 is SVGAGI. V shed 6 bases and J 3 bases; nucleotides not matched to a gene: 5. Here the CDR3 reads CASRAGTVYEQYF. In DNA, the CDR3 is TGTGCCAGCAGGGCCGGGACAGTCTACGAGCAGTACTTC.

The chain uses TRBV10-3 and TRBJ1-1; no clear D gene. The germline V and J ends were trimmed by 4 bases and 1 base, with 7 bases remaining between them. The CDR3 has 13 residues. Germline CDR1 reads ENHRY; CDR2 reads SYGVKD. CDR3 nucleotide sequence: TGTGCCATCAGTGCACCCCCGAACACTGAAGCTTTCTTT. Residues: CAISAPPNTEAFF.

The V and J genes are TRBV27 and TRBJ1-6, with 7 bases aligning to TRBD1. Germline V gene lookup returns CDR1 MNHEY and CDR2 SMNVEV (reference sequence). This CDR3 spans 14 amino acids. Trimming cost V 4 bases and J 7 bases; bases outside gene matches: 4. CDR3 loop: CASSSGQRNSPLHF. The CDR3 DNA sequence: TGTGCCAGCAGTTCGGGACAGAGAAATTCACCCCTCCACTTT.

This clone was recorded only once. This chain joins TRBV4-1 and TRBJ2-5, with a weak D call TRBD2 (7 bases). Trimming removed 4 bases from V and 7 bases from J, with 19 bases in between. Germline loops: CDR1 MGHRA, CDR2 YSYEKL. The CDR3 covers 15 residues. CDR3 in amino acids: CASSPRGAFGGTQYF. Written as DNA, the CDR3 is TGCGCCAGCAGCCCTCGGGGGGCCTTCGGGGGGACCCAGTACTTC.

The chain recombines TRBV7-9 with TRBJ2-3; TRBD2 agrees at 9 bases. J was trimmed by 6 bases and V by 5 bases; bases with no gene match: 15. Germline CDR1 reads SEHNR; CDR2 reads FQNEAQ (reference sequence). The CDR3 has 17 residues. The CDR3, as DNA: TGTGCCAGCAGCGCTAGTAGGGACAGCGGGGGGCGGGATACGCAGTATTTT. It yields the protein CASSASRDSGGRDTQYF.

For the CDR3, the DNA is TGTGCCAGCAGCTCCCTCCCTGGGGAGCAGTACTTC. This translates into CASSSLPGEQYF. This sequence joins TRBV5-4 and TRBJ2-7, with D unresolved. The CDR3 length is 12 residues. Germline CDR1 and CDR2: SGHNT and YYREEE (reference sequence). V was shortened by 3 bases and J by 7 bases, with 11 bases between the two germline ends.

This clone came up a few times. The CDR3 loop is CASSGVSQETQYF. For the CDR3, the DNA is TGCGCCAGCAGCGGAGTCAGCCAAGAGACCCAGTACTTC. The chain uses TRBV4-1 and TRBJ2-5; D remains ambiguous. The V end was cut by 5 bases, the J end by 1 base, with 8 bases between. The CDR3 totals 13 residues. Germline V gene lookup returns CDR1 MGHRA and CDR2 YSYEKL.